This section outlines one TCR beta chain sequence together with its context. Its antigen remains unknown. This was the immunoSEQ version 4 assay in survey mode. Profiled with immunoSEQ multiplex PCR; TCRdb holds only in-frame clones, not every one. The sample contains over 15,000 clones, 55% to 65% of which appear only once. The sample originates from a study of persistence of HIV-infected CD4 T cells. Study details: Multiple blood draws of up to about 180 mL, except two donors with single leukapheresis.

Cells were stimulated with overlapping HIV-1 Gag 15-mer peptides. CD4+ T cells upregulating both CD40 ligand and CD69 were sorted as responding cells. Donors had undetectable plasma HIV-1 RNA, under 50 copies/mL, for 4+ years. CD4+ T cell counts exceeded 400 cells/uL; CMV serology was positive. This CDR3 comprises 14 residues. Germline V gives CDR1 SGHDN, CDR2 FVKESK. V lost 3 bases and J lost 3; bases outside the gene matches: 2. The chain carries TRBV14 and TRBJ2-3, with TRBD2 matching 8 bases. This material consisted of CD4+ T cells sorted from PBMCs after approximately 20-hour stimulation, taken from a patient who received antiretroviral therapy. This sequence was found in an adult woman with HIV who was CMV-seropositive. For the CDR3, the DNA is TGTGCCAGCAGCCACGGGGGGGCAACAGATACGCAGTATTTT. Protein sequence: CASSHGGATDTQYF. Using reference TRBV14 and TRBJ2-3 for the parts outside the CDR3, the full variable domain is EAGVTQFPSHSVIEKGQTVTLRCDPISGHDNLYWYRRVMGKEIKFLLHFVKESKQDESGMPNNRFLAERTGGTYSTLKVQPAELEDSGVYFCASSHGGATDTQYFGPGTRLTVL.